The 9 T cell receptor beta chains below were found in one sample sequenced in a study of T cells in Graves' hyperthyroidism and ophthalmopathy. The CDR3 regions of TCR beta were amplified from RNA transcripts. An initial round of RT-PCR targeting the TCR CDR3 relied on the HTBI primer set. From the multiplex PCR reads, TCRdb called clonotypes with MiXCR, one entry per CDR3 protein. The sample contains around 570,000 distinct CDR3 sequences, around 20% of which appear only once. The sample was blood. These receptors all come from a man aged 35-49 years with Graves' ophthalmopathy.

This clonotype was picked up a small number of times. The chain has TRBV4-3 and TRBJ2-1; D unclear. Germline assignment: CDR1 LGHNA and CDR2 YSLEER. The CDR3 consists of 14 residues. V dropped 1 base and J dropped 4 bases, with 8 bases sitting between them. The CDR3 reads CASSQVTLYNEQFF. In DNA form, the CDR3 reads TGCGCCAGCAGCCAAGTAACACTTTACAATGAGCAGTTCTTC.

This clonotype was counted ten times or more. The rearrangement uses TRBV2 and TRBJ2-1; D is undetermined. Germline V lookup: CDR1 SNHLY, CDR2 FYNNEI. The CDR3 extends over 11 amino acids. Trimming took off 9 bases at V and 10 bases at J, with 13 bases between the two ends. CDR3 region: CASASVWEQFF. CDR3 in DNA: TGTGCCAGTGCGTCTGTCTGGGAGCAGTTCTTC.

This clonotype has a count of ten or more. The chain combines TRBV5-8 with TRBJ2-7, with a tentative D call TRBD2 (5 bases). Trimming pared 1 base from V and 5 bases from J, leaving 10 bases between. CDR3 size: 13 residues. Germline V gene sequence: CDR1 SGHTS, CDR2 YDEGEE. The CDR3 region is CASSLRLADEQYF. The CDR3 DNA is TGTGCCAGCAGCTTGCGGCTAGCCGACGAGCAGTACTTC.

This clonotype was observed a handful of times. The V and J genes are TRBV20-1 and TRBJ1-5; maybe TRBD1 (5 bases). In germline, CDR1 is DFQATT, CDR2 SNEGSKA (reference sequence). The CDR3 is 13 amino acids. V was cut by 3 bases and J by 5 bases, with 11 bases left in between. The CDR3 DNA reads as TGCAGTGCTAGTTGGGGCCGCGATCAGCCCCAGCATTTT. It yields the protein CSASWGRDQPQHF.

This clonotype was recorded a few times. The V and J genes are TRBV28 and TRBJ1-5; 7 bases agree with TRBD1. CDR1 is MDHEN, CDR2 SYDVKM, per germline. The V segment lost 4 bases and the J segment 3 bases; nucleotides outside the gene matches: 21. The CDR3 runs 20 residues. The CDR3 here is CASSSPPPTGWRETNQPQHF. The CDR3, as DNA: TGTGCCAGCAGTTCTCCCCCACCGACAGGGTGGAGGGAGACCAATCAGCCCCAGCATTTT.

In its sample, this clonotype was seen a few times. This chain joins TRBV20-1 and TRBJ2-7; D is perhaps TRBD2 (6 bases). The ends were cut back, 5 bases at V and 6 bases at J, with 14 bases in the middle. The CDR3 covers 12 residues. The germline V gene encodes CDR1 DFQATT and CDR2 SNEGSKA (reference sequence). For the CDR3, the DNA is TGCAGTGCTCACGGGACTCGCTTCGAGCAGTACTTC. It translates to CSAHGTRFEQYF.

Ten or more counts support this clonotype. The chain has TRBV12-3 or TRBV12-4 and TRBJ1-1; D uncertain. Trimming removed 8 bases at V and 7 bases at J, with 14 bases between. The CDR3 sequence is 12 residues long. Written as DNA, the CDR3 is TGTGCCAGCCGCCGGGCAGGTGGTGAAGCTTTCTTT. Protein product: CASRRAGGEAFF.

This clonotype was seen repeatedly, ten times or more. This rearrangement joins TRBV6-5 to TRBJ2-2, with 9 bases that match TRBD1. CDR3 size: 15 residues. The V and J ends lost 0 bases and 4 bases, in that order; junction bases with no gene match: 0. Per the germline V gene, CDR1 is MNHEY and CDR2 is SVGAGI. The CDR3, as DNA: TGTGCCAGCAGTTACTCGGACAGGGGCACCGGGGAGCTGTTTTTT. Protein sequence: CASSYSDRGTGELFF.

V gene TRBV11-2 combines with J gene TRBJ2-5; 9 positions agree with TRBD1. This CDR3 comprises 16 residues. Germline V gene lookup returns CDR1 SGHAT and CDR2 FQNNGV. Germline trimming cut 5 bases from V and 2 bases from J; bases unmatched to any gene: 9. This CDR3 is CASSPLPGQGQETQYF. In DNA, the CDR3 is TGTGCCAGCAGCCCACTCCCGGGACAGGGACAAGAGACCCAGTACTTC.